The 28 T cell receptor beta chains in this list originate from one sample, sequenced in a study of blood T cell repertoires in COVID-19. The protocol was immunoSEQ multiplex PCR, while the TCRdb copy is restricted to in-frame clones and leaves out a portion. Of 45,000 to 55,000 clones in the sample, approximately 84% were seen once. What was sequenced was peripheral blood. All receptors derive from a man between 50 and 59 years old with active COVID-19.

Turning to this clone: At one of its ends the junction is not consistent with the germline gene, which may arise from a read error. The chain couples TRBV5-1 to TRBJ1-2; 7 bases line up with TRBD1. The germline CDR1 and CDR2 sequences are SGHRS and YFSETQ. CDR3 length equals 12 residues. CDR3 DNA sequence: TGCGCCAGCAGCAGGGATGGACAGGCCGGATACTGG. Its protein is CASSRDGQAGYW. Based on the CDR3 plus reference TRBV5-1 and TRBJ1-2, the full variable domain is KAGVTQTPRYLIKTRGQQVTLSCSPISGHRSVSWYQQTPGQGLQFLFEYFSETQRNKGNFPGRFSGRQFSNSRSEMNVSTLELGDSALYLCASSRDGQAGYWGSGTRLTVV.

The chain couples TRBV6-1 to TRBJ2-3, with D perhaps TRBD1 (5 bases). Trimming shortened V by 3 bases and J by 6 bases, and 13 bases separated the two germline ends. Germline V gene lookup returns CDR1 MNHNS and CDR2 SASEGT. This CDR3 region has 14 residues. CDR3 in DNA: TGTGCCAGCAGTGATACGCAGGGCCTGGATACGCAGTATTTT. It is translated as CASSDTQGLDTQYF.

V gene TRBV20-1 combines with J gene TRBJ2-7; 9 bases align to TRBD2. V lost 8 bases and J lost 9; bases outside the gene matches: 8. This CDR3 is 11 amino acids long. Germline CDR1 and CDR2: DFQATT and SNEGSKA (reference sequence). The CDR3 sequence: CSLRGGFVQYF. CDR3 sequence (DNA): TGCAGTTTGCGGGGGGGCTTCGTGCAGTACTTC.

This clone was found once. In DNA, the CDR3 is TGTGCCAGCAGTGAATGGGACAGCCCGAATGAAAAACTGTTTTTT. Translating it yields CASSEWDSPNEKLFF. The chain links TRBV2 to TRBJ1-4, with 7 bases matching TRBD1. The CDR3 totals 15 residues. Germline CDR1 SNHLY, CDR2 FYNNEI. The J segment lost 5 bases and the V segment lost 2 bases, leaving 5 bases of the junction unmatched.

The CDR3 nucleotides read TGTGCCAGCAGTTACTCGAGGGTAGGGATCCATCAGCCCCAGCATTTT. This encodes CASSYSRVGIHQPQHF. This chain joins TRBV6-5 and TRBJ1-5, with D hard to call. The ends were cut back, 0 bases at V and 5 bases at J, with 14 bases in the middle. The CDR3 runs 16 residues. Germline CDR1 is MNHEY and CDR2 is SVGAGI.

The genes are TRBV29-1 and TRBJ1-2; TRBD1 aligns across 10 bases. V lost 2 bases and J lost 7; bases outside the gene matches: 10. The CDR3 runs to 15 residues. The germline V gene has CDR1 SQVTM and CDR2 ANQGSEA. The CDR3 DNA is TGCAGCGTTGAATTAAACGACAGGGGGCAGGGTGGCTACACCTTC. Its protein product is CSVELNDRGQGGYTF.

V usage is TRBV2 and J usage is TRBJ2-3; D not resolved. Germline V lookup: CDR1 SNHLY, CDR2 FYNNEI. CDR3 length equals 11 residues. Between the trimmed V and J ends, which lost 7 bases and 6 bases, there was a span of 8 bases. CDR3 amino acids: CASTVVDTQYF. The CDR3 nucleotides are TGTGCCAGCACTGTCGTCGATACGCAGTATTTT.

This clone was detected once. The rearrangement links TRBV6-5 to TRBJ2-5; 8 nucleotides line up with TRBD2. CDR1 is MNHEY and CDR2 is SVGAGI in the germline V gene. Trimming at V came to 4 bases and at J to 5 bases, leaving 12 bases not matched to a gene. This CDR3 contains 16 residues. In DNA form, the CDR3 reads TGTGCCAGCAGTTTCTCGGGACTAGACATCGGTGAGACCCAGTACTTC. Translating it yields CASSFSGLDIGETQYF.

This chain links TRBV5-1 with TRBJ2-3, with 8 bases fitting TRBD2. In germline, CDR1 is SGHRS, CDR2 YFSETQ. V lost 0 bases, J lost 3 bases, and 6 bases stayed unmatched. The CDR3 extends over 16 amino acids. The chain's CDR3 is CASSLGGSGATDTQYF. The CDR3 DNA is TGCGCCAGCAGCTTGGGGGGTAGCGGGGCGACAGATACGCAGTATTTT. Drawing the rest from reference TRBV5-1 and TRBJ2-3, the complete variable domain is KAGVTQTPRYLIKTRGQQVTLSCSPISGHRSVSWYQQTPGQGLQFLFEYFSETQRNKGNFPGRFSGRQFSNSRSEMNVSTLELGDSALYLCASSLGGSGATDTQYFGPGTRLTVL.

The chain couples TRBV5-6 to TRBJ1-2; possible D gene TRBD1, 5 bases. With 0 bases removed from V and 4 bases from J, the gap between germline ends came to 13 bases. CDR3 length: 15 amino acids. CDR1 is SGHDT, CDR2 YYEEEE, per germline. CDR3 protein: CASSLGQRMGYGYTF. The CDR3 DNA sequence: TGTGCCAGCAGCTTGGGACAGAGGATGGGCTATGGCTACACCTTC. The full variable domain, completed using reference TRBV5-6 and TRBJ1-2, is DAGVTQSPTHLIKTRGQQVTLRCSPKSGHDTVSWYQQALGQGPQFIFQYYEEEERQRGNFPDRFSGHQFPNYSSELNVNALLLGDSALYLCASSLGQRMGYGYTFGSGTRLTVV.

The chain employs TRBV7-9 and TRBJ1-5; D perhaps matches TRBD1 (5 bases). V was trimmed by 1 base and J by 7 bases, leaving 23 bases between them. Germline assignment: CDR1 SEHNR and CDR2 FQNEAQ (reference sequence). This CDR3 has 18 residues. CDR3 loop: CASSLEVVGTGKRQPQHF. CDR3 in DNA: TGTGCCAGCAGCTTAGAAGTGGTGGGTACAGGCAAGAGGCAGCCCCAGCATTTT.

The V and J genes are TRBV6-6 and TRBJ1-3; possibly TRBD1 for D (6 bases). The CDR3 is 17 residues long. Per germline, CDR1 MNHNY and CDR2 SVGAGI (reference sequence). V dropped 5 bases and J dropped 0 bases, with 17 bases sitting between them. CDR3 sequence reads: CASSPPGHRLSGNTIYF. Written as DNA, the CDR3 is TGTGCCAGCAGTCCGCCGGGACATAGACTCTCTGGAAACACCATATATTTT.

This chain uses TRBV4-2 with TRBJ2-3, with D possibly being TRBD2 (5 bases). Germline CDR1 LGHNA, CDR2 YNFKEQ. Trimming stripped 0 bases from V and 6 bases from J, with 16 bases between. The CDR3 runs 16 residues. The CDR3 sequence is CASSQDTGSRADTQYF. CDR3 DNA: TGTGCCAGCAGCCAAGATACGGGATCCCGGGCTGATACGCAGTATTTT.

This chain links TRBV28 with TRBJ2-4; TRBD2 might be the D (6 bases). This CDR3 is 12 amino acids long. CDR1 MDHEN and CDR2 SYDVKM come from the germline V gene. V lost 6 bases to trimming and J lost 6 bases, with 9 bases between them. The CDR3 sequence: CASRRESNIQYF. Here the CDR3 DNA reads TGTGCCAGCAGGCGGGAATCAAACATTCAGTACTTC.

This clone was counted a single time. This chain links TRBV10-1 with TRBJ1-1, with 10 bases lining up with TRBD1. The CDR3 is made up of 13 amino acids. Germline V gene sequence: CDR1 WNHNN, CDR2 SYGVQD (reference sequence). The V gene end was trimmed by 7 bases and the J gene end by 5 bases; junction bases not matched to a gene: 4. In DNA form, the CDR3 reads TGCGCCAGCACCGGACAGGGGGGGACTGAAGCTTTCTTT. Amino acids: CASTGQGGTEAFF.

V is TRBV4-3 and J is TRBJ1-6, with D tentatively TRBD1 (6 bases). The germline V gene has CDR1 LGHNA and CDR2 YSLEER. This CDR3 contains 15 residues. V was shortened by 8 bases and J by 6 bases, with 17 bases between the two germline ends. In DNA, the CDR3 is TGCGCCAGCGGGGATGACAGGTTCCGTAATTCACCCCTCCACTTT. It codes for CASGDDRFRNSPLHF.

This clone was seen only once. The V gene is TRBV6-6, the J gene TRBJ2-1, with D maybe TRBD2 (6 bases). V dropped 2 bases and J dropped 0 bases, with 8 bases sitting between them. Germline values: CDR1 MNHNY, CDR2 SVGAGI (reference sequence). The CDR3 runs to 15 residues. The CDR3 DNA sequence: TGTGCCAGCAGTTACGGGGGAGGCTCCTACAATGAGCAGTTCTTC. Protein sequence: CASSYGGGSYNEQFF.

The table lists this clone with a few counts. J is TRBJ2-2 and V is TRBV19; 9 nucleotides line up with TRBD1. Germline V gene lookup returns CDR1 LNHDA and CDR2 SQIVND (reference sequence). The V segment lost 9 bases and the J segment 7 bases; nucleotides outside the gene matches: 9. The CDR3 covers 14 residues. CDR3: CASDPGQGDGELFF. Written as DNA, the CDR3 is TGTGCCAGCGATCCGGGACAGGGCGACGGGGAGCTGTTTTTT.

This clone appeared once. The J gene is TRBJ2-7, the V gene TRBV7-9, with D unclear. The ends were cut back, 0 bases at V and 3 bases at J, with 6 bases in the middle. CDR3 size: 13 residues. Germline-derived CDR1 and CDR2 are SEHNR and FQNEAQ (reference sequence). CDR3: CASSLASVYEQYF. Here the CDR3 DNA reads TGTGCCAGCAGCTTAGCATCCGTCTACGAGCAGTACTTC.

The V and J genes are TRBV7-6 and TRBJ2-3, with 7 bases that match TRBD2. The length of the CDR3 is 17 residues. Trimming took 4 bases from V and 0 from J; bases not matched to a gene: 10. The germline gives CDR1 SGHVS, CDR2 FNYEAQ. The CDR3 reads CASSSMLADLSTDTQYF. The CDR3 DNA reads TGTGCCAGCAGCTCCATGCTAGCGGACCTCAGCACAGATACGCAGTATTTT.

The J gene is TRBJ1-1, the V gene TRBV29-1; TRBD1 matches at 8 bases. The CDR3 has 14 residues. Germline assignment: CDR1 SQVTM and CDR2 ANQGSEA. V shed 7 bases, J shed 2 bases, and the junction held 9 bases outside the gene matches. CDR3 amino acids: CSGGQGTHNTEAFF. The CDR3 DNA follows: TGCAGCGGAGGACAGGGCACTCATAACACTGAAGCTTTCTTT.

V gene TRBV29-1 combines with J gene TRBJ1-3; TRBD1 might be the D (6 bases). V gave up 7 bases and J gave up 4 bases, with 11 bases separating them. CDR1 and CDR2 (germline): SQVTM, ANQGSEA. The CDR3 totals 12 residues. CDR3 DNA sequence: TGCAGCGGGACCGGGACAGGAAACACCATATATTTT. Translation gives CSGTGTGNTIYF.

The chain carries TRBV19 and TRBJ1-6; 7 positions agree with TRBD1. The CDR3 sequence is 14 residues long. Germline V lookup: CDR1 LNHDA, CDR2 SQIVND (reference sequence). Trimming removed 7 bases from V and 4 bases from J; junction bases left unmatched: 4. CDR3 bases: TGTGCCAGTACCCCGGGACAGTATAATTCACCCCTCCACTTT. This translates into CASTPGQYNSPLHF.

This clone appeared once. The CDR3 loop is CASSSRDRNTEAFF. CDR3 sequence (DNA): TGTGCCAGCAGCTCCCGGGACAGGAACACTGAAGCTTTCTTT. This chain links TRBV13 with TRBJ1-1; TRBD1 aligns across 7 bases. V trimming: 4 bases; J trimming: 1 base; junction bases outside the gene matches: 3. This CDR3 spans 14 amino acids. The germline V gene encodes CDR1 PRHDT and CDR2 FYEKMQ (reference sequence).

V is TRBV6-5 and J is TRBJ2-5, with D possibly being TRBD2 (5 bases). The CDR3 is 15 amino acids. V was pared by 2 bases and J by 1 base, with 11 bases between. From germline, CDR1 is MNHEY and CDR2 SVGAGI. The DNA of the CDR3 is TGTGCCAGCAGTTACGCAGTCGGGGTCCAAGAGACCCAGTACTTC. It is translated as CASSYAVGVQETQYF.

The genes are TRBV5-1 and TRBJ2-2, with 8 bases identical to TRBD1. CDR1 is SGHRS, CDR2 YFSETQ, per germline. V dropped 0 bases and J dropped 1; count of bases not matched to a gene: 2. This CDR3 comprises 16 residues. This CDR3 is CASSLGGTGNTGELFF. In DNA, the CDR3 is TGCGCCAGCAGCTTGGGAGGGACAGGGAACACCGGGGAGCTGTTTTTT.

The chain is built from TRBV7-2 and TRBJ2-1, with D possibly TRBD1 on 5 matching bases. CDR1 is SGHTA, CDR2 FQGNSA, per germline. This CDR3 is built from 15 residues. V shed 5 bases and J shed 0 bases, with 11 bases lying between them. In nucleotides, the CDR3 is TGTGCCAGCAGCCTATACAGGAGCTCCTACAATGAGCAGTTCTTC. Protein product: CASSLYRSSYNEQFF. Combining the CDR3 with reference TRBV7-2 and TRBJ2-1 gives the whole variable domain GAGVSQSPSNKVTEKGKDVELRCDPISGHTALYWYRQSLGQGLEFLIYFQGNSAPDKSGLPSDRFSAERTGGSVSTLTIQRTQQEDSAVYLCASSLYRSSYNEQFFGPGTRLTVL.

The chain carries TRBV28 and TRBJ2-7; D ambiguous. The CDR3 runs 15 residues. Trimming left V 6 bases short and J 3 bases short, with 18 bases between. Germline CDR1 MDHEN, CDR2 SYDVKM. The CDR3, as DNA: TGTGCCAGCAGGCCCGCCTGGGCCGTTGTCTACGAGCAGTACTTC. It encodes CASRPAWAVVYEQYF.